This TCR beta chain appears in the sequencing data of a study of T-cell reconstitution after alpha-beta-depleted transplantation in children. Study observations and caveats: Reported findings indicate that, about two months after transplant, alpha-beta T cells came from several hundred expanded clones, which were derived from non-depleted graft cells. One year post-transplant, T-cell counts and diversity were largely derived from T cells produced anew.

Losses at the gene ends were 6 bases for V and 0 bases for J; bases not matched to a gene: 4. Germline CDR1 MNHNS, CDR2 SASEGT. This CDR3 contains 15 residues. This clonotype was detected ten times or more. Its antigen is undetermined. The TCRbeta library was prepared with unique molecular identifiers. MiXCR, run by TCRdb on the PCR reads, gives a single entry per CDR3 protein. The sample records around 110,000 distinct CDR3 sequences, about 9.4% being singletons. The chain couples TRBV6-1 to TRBJ2-1, with TRBD1 matching 8 bases. This TCR derives from a boy between 2 and 10 years old with acute lymphoblastic leukemia, due to receive a stem cell transplant. Sequenced material: PBMCs, taken before TCRalphabeta/CD19-depleted stem cell transplant. CDR3 coding DNA: TGTGCCAGCAGCACCACAGGGGGCTCCTACAATGAGCAGTTCTTC. Its translation: CASSTTGGSYNEQFF.